These 3 T cell receptor beta chains originate from one sample sequenced in a study of CD8 T cells in ankylosing spondylitis (dated by TCRdb to the late 2010s). Library construction relied on 5' RACE. The sequencer was an Illumina HiSeq 2500. The public sequencing data were trimmed at Q25 with fastp and processed into clonotypes with MiXCR by TCRdb, which kept only in-frame beta chains. Each CDR3 protein appears once, grouped with its most common genes and DNA. The sample records hundreds of thousands of distinct CDR3 sequences, roughly 8.6% of which are singletons. Together, the top ten hold 6.8% of the sample. Sequenced sample: blood, either unsorted or a sorted T cell fraction (not recorded which). These receptors were taken from a male donor with ankylosing spondylitis or in good health (not recorded which).

This clonotype appeared many times. This chain connects TRBV5-1 to TRBJ2-7; TRBD2 matches 15 bases. The germline CDR1 and CDR2 sequences are SGHRS and YFSETQ. The CDR3 loop spans 17 amino acids. With V trimmed by 4 bases and J by 0 bases, 5 bases remained unmatched. The CDR3 protein is CASSRGTSGGSSYEQYF. CDR3 bases: TGCGCCAGCAGCCGCGGGACTAGCGGGGGGAGCTCCTACGAGCAGTACTTC.

This clonotype has ten or more counts. V gene TRBV7-2 combines with J gene TRBJ1-1; D gene ambiguous. The V gene lost 0 bases and the J gene lost 0 bases, with 5 bases spanning the gap. CDR1 SGHTA and CDR2 FQGNSA come from the germline V gene. This CDR3 has 14 amino acids. The DNA of the CDR3 is TGTGCCAGCAGCTTAGCGCCCGTGAACACTGAAGCTTTCTTT. Its translation: CASSLAPVNTEAFF.

The rearrangement uses TRBV12-3 or TRBV12-4 and TRBJ2-2; possible D gene TRBD1, 5 bases. The CDR3 spans 11 residues. The V and J ends lost 11 bases and 10 bases respectively, with 14 bases between them. CDR3 protein: CAVREIEELFF. As DNA, the CDR3 is TGTGCCGTCAGGGAAATTGAGGAGCTGTTTTTT.